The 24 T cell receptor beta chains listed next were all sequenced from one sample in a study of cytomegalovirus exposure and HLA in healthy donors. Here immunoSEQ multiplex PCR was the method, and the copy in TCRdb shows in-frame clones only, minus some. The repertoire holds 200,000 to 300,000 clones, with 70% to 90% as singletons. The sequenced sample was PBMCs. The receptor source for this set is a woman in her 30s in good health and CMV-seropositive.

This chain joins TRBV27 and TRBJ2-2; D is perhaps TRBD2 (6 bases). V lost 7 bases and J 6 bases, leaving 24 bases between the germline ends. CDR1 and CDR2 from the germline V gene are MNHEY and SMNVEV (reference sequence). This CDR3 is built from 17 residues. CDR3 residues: CASTLSVTSWAAGELFF. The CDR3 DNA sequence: TGTGCCAGCACACTATCAGTGACTAGTTGGGCGGCCGGGGAGCTGTTTTTT.

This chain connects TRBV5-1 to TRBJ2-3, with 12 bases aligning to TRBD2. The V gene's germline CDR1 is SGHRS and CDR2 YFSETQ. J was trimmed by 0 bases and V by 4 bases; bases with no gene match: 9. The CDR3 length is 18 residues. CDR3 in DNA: TGCGCCAGCAGCAGATGGACTAGCGGGACTGCTAGCACAGATACGCAGTATTTT. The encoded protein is CASSRWTSGTASTDTQYF.

The CDR3 bases are TGCAGCGTTGTCGGTTCTTCCTATGGCTACACCTTC. Its protein product is CSVVGSSYGYTF. The chain uses TRBV29-1 and TRBJ1-2; unclear D gene. Trimming left V 4 bases short and J 4 bases short, with 10 bases between. Per germline, CDR1 SQVTM and CDR2 ANQGSEA. This CDR3 has 12 amino acids.

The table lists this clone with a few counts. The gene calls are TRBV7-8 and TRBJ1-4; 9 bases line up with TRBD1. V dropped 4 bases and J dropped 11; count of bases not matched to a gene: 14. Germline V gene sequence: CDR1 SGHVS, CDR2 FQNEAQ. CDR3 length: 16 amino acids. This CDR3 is CASSSGQGRLQGKLFF. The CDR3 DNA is TGTGCCAGCAGCTCTGGACAGGGGCGCCTTCAAGGGAAACTGTTTTTT.

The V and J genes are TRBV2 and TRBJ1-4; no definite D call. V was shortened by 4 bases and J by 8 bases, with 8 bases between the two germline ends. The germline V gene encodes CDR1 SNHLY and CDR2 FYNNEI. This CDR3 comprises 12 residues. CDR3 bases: TGTGCCAGCAGTGTTTCGGGGGAAAAACTGTTTTTT. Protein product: CASSVSGEKLFF. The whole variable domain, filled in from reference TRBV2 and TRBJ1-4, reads EPEVTQTPSHQVTQMGQEVILRCVPISNHLYFYWYRQILGQKVEFLVSFYNNEISEKSEIFDDQFSVERPDGSNFTLKIRSTKLEDSAMYFCASSVSGEKLFFGSGTQLSVL.

The CDR3 protein is CASSGTRGMGQNEQFF. CDR3 nucleotides: TGTGCCAGCAGTGGGACGCGCGGGATGGGTCAGAATGAGCAGTTCTTC. V is TRBV6-1 and J is TRBJ2-1, with D possibly being TRBD2 (6 bases). Per germline, CDR1 MNHNS and CDR2 SASEGT. This CDR3 contains 16 residues. Trimming removed 4 bases at V and 7 bases at J, with 20 bases between.

CDR3 DNA sequence: TGCGCCAGCAGCCACGGCTACAGAGAAGAGACCCAGTACTTC. The encoded protein is CASSHGYREETQYF. The V and J genes are TRBV5-1 and TRBJ2-5; no firm D call. This CDR3 spans 14 amino acids. CDR1 is SGHRS and CDR2 is YFSETQ in the germline V gene. The V gene lost 4 bases and the J gene lost 3 bases, with 13 bases spanning the gap. Full variable domain (rest looked up from reference TRBV5-1 and TRBJ2-5): KAGVTQTPRYLIKTRGQQVTLSCSPISGHRSVSWYQQTPGQGLQFLFEYFSETQRNKGNFPGRFSGRQFSNSRSEMNVSTLELGDSALYLCASSHGYREETQYFGPGTRLLVL.

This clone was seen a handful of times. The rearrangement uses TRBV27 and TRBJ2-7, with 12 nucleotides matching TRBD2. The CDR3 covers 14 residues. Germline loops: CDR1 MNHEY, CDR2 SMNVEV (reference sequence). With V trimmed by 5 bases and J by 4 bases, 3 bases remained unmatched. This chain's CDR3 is CASSKLAGGYEQYF. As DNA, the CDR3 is TGTGCCAGCAGTAAACTAGCGGGAGGATACGAGCAGTACTTC.

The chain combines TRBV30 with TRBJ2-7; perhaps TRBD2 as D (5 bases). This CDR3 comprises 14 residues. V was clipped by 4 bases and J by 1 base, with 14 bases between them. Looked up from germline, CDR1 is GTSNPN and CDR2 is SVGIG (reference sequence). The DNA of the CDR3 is TGTGCCTGGACCTGGACTCTACGTTCCTACGAGCAGTACTTC. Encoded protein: CAWTWTLRSYEQYF.

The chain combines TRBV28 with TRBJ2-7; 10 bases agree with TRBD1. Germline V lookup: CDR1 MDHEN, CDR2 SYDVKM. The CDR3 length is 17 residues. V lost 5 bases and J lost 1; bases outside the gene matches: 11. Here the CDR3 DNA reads TGTGCCAGCAGTCCCCGTACTCCGGGACAGGGGTCCTACGAGCAGTACTTC. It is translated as CASSPRTPGQGSYEQYF.

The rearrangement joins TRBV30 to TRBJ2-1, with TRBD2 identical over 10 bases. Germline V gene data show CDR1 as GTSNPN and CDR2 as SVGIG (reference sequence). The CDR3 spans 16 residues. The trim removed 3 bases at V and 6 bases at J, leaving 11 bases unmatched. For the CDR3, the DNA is TGTGCCTGGAGCGAACCTCTAGCGGGAGAGGTCAATGAGCAGTTCTTC. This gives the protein CAWSEPLAGEVNEQFF.

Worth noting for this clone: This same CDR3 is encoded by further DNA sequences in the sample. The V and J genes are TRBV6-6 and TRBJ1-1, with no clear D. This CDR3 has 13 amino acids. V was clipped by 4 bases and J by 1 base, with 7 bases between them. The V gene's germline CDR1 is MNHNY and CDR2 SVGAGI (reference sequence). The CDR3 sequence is CASSFPGNTEAFF. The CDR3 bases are TGTGCCAGCAGTTTCCCAGGGAACACTGAAGCTTTCTTT.

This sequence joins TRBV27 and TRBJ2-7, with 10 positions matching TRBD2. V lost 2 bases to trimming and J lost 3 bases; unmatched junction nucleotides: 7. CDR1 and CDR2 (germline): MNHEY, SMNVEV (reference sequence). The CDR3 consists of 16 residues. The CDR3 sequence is CASSLQPTSGIYEQYF. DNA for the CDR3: TGTGCCAGCAGTTTACAACCCACTAGCGGGATCTACGAGCAGTACTTC.

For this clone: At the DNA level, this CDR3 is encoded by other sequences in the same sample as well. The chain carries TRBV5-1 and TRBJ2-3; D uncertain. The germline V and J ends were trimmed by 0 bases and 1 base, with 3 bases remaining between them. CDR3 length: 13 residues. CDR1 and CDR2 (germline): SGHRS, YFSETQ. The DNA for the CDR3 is TGCGCCAGCAGCTTGGGCGGCACAGATACGCAGTATTTT. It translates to CASSLGGTDTQYF.

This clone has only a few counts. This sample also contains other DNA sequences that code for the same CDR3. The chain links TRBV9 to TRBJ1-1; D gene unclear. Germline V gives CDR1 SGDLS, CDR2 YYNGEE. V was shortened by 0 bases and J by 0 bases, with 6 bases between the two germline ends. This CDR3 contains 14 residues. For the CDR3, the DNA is TGTGCCAGCAGCGTAGGGGCGATGAACACTGAAGCTTTCTTT. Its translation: CASSVGAMNTEAFF.

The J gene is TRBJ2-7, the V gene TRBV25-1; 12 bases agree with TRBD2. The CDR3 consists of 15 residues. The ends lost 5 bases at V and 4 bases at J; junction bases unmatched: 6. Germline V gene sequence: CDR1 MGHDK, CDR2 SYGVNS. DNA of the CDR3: TGTGCCAGCAGTCTAGCGGGAGGGCCAATTTACGAGCAGTACTTC. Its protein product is CASSLAGGPIYEQYF.

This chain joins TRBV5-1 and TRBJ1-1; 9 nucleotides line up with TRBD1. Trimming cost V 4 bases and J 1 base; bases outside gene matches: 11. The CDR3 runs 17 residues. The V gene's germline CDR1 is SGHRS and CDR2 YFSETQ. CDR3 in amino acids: CASSPLTMTGGNTEAFF. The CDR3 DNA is TGCGCCAGCAGCCCCCTAACTATGACAGGGGGGAACACTGAAGCTTTCTTT.

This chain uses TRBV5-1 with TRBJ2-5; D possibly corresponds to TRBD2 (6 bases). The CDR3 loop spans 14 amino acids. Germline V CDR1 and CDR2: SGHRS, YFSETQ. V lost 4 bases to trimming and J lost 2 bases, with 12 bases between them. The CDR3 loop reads CASSRASEQETQYF. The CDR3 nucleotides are TGCGCCAGCAGCAGGGCTAGCGAGCAAGAGACCCAGTACTTC.

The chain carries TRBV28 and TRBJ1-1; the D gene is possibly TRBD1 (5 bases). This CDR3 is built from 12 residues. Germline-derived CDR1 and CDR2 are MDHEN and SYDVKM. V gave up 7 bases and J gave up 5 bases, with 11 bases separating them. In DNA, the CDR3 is TGTGCCAGCACCATGGGGGGAACTGAAGCTTTCTTT. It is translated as CASTMGGTEAFF.

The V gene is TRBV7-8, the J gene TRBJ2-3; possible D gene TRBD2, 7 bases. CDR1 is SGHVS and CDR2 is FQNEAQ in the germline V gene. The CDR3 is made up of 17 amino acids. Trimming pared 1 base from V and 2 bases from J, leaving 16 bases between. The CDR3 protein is CASSLVGAGQNTDTQYF. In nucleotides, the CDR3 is TGTGCCAGCAGCTTAGTTGGAGCGGGACAAAACACAGATACGCAGTATTTT.

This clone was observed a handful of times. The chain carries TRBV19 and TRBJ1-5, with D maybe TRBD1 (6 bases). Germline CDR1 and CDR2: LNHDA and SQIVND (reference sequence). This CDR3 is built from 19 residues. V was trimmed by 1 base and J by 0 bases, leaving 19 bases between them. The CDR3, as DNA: TGTGCCAGTAGTATAGGGGGGCCGTGGCAGGCAAATAGCAATCAGCCCCAGCATTTT. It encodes CASSIGGPWQANSNQPQHF.

CDR3 DNA sequence: TGTGCCGTCGCGAAGGACAGGGAGAATCAGCCCCAGCATTTT. It encodes CAVAKDRENQPQHF. The rearrangement joins TRBV10-3 to TRBJ1-5, with 8 bases fitting TRBD1. V dropped 11 bases and J dropped 4; count of bases not matched to a gene: 10. Germline CDR1 ENHRY, CDR2 SYGVKD. CDR3 size: 14 residues.

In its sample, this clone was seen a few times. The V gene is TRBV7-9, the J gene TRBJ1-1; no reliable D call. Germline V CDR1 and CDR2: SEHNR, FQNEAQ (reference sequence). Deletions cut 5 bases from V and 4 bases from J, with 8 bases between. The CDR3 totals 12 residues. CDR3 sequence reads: CASSLISTEAFF. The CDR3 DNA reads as TGTGCCAGCAGCCTAATTAGCACTGAAGCTTTCTTT.

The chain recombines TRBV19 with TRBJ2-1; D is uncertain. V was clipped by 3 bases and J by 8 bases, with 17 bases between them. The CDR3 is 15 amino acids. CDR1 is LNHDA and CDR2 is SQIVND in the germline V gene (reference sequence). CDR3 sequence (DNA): TGTGCCAGTAGTATGTTGGTATCTAGTTGGGATGAGCAGTTCTTC. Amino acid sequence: CASSMLVSSWDEQFF.